Presented here are 27 T cell receptor beta chains from one specimen sequenced in a study of T cell changes during pregnancy in multiple sclerosis. Measured with immunoSEQ multiplex PCR; TCRdb has only the in-frame clones, and not every one. The data show tens of thousands of clones, roughly nine tenths seen once. The material sequenced was CD8+ T cells from peripheral blood mononuclear cells, taken before pregnancy. These receptors all stem from a female donor with multiple sclerosis, enrolled in a pregnancy study.

The rearrangement joins TRBV18 to TRBJ2-1; unclear D gene. With 0 bases removed from V and 8 bases from J, the gap between germline ends came to 14 bases. The CDR3 loop spans 15 amino acids. The germline V gene encodes CDR1 KGHSH and CDR2 LQKENI. The CDR3 region is CASSPPHNIIDEQFF. CDR3 coding DNA: TGTGCCAGCTCACCACCCCATAACATTATCGATGAGCAGTTCTTC.

The V call is TRBV4-1, the J call TRBJ2-7; D is uncertain. Germline values: CDR1 MGHRA, CDR2 YSYEKL. This CDR3 region has 13 residues. Trimming stripped 1 base from V and 6 bases from J, with 10 bases between. The CDR3 region has the DNA TGCGCCAGCAGCCAAGGTTTCCTCGGCGAGCAGTACTTC. It translates to CASSQGFLGEQYF.

The chain recombines TRBV9 with TRBJ2-5; 8 bases are a match to TRBD1. This CDR3 comprises 14 residues. The trim removed 6 bases at V and 3 bases at J, leaving 7 bases unmatched. Per germline, CDR1 SGDLS and CDR2 YYNGEE. The CDR3 DNA follows: TGTGCCAGCACGGAGGGACAGGCCGAAGAGACCCAGTACTTC. Its translation is CASTEGQAEETQYF.

The rearrangement uses TRBV4-1 and TRBJ2-1; D possibly corresponds to TRBD2 (5 bases). The germline V gene has CDR1 MGHRA and CDR2 YSYEKL. The CDR3 runs to 15 residues. The V end was cut by 1 base, the J end by 3 bases, with 10 bases between. For the CDR3, the DNA is TGCGCCAGCAGCCAAGTAGAGGGAGTCTACAATGAGCAGTTCTTC. Encoded protein: CASSQVEGVYNEQFF.

V usage is TRBV4-3 and J usage is TRBJ2-7; tentative D call: TRBD2 (6 bases). Germline assignment: CDR1 LGHNA and CDR2 YSLEER. Trimming cost V 4 bases and J 4 bases, with 17 bases left between them. This CDR3 has 15 amino acids. The CDR3 sequence is CASSRGLSASYEQYF. The CDR3 DNA reads TGCGCCAGCAGCCGAGGACTAAGCGCTTCTTACGAGCAGTACTTC.

This chain links TRBV2 with TRBJ1-1; 7 bases fit TRBD1. The CDR3 spans 13 residues. Germline V gene sequence: CDR1 SNHLY, CDR2 FYNNEI. With 11 bases clipped from V and 4 bases from J, the junction kept 10 bases outside the gene matches. CDR3 amino acids: CAGGQAGGTEAFF. In DNA form, the CDR3 reads TGTGCCGGCGGACAGGCCGGCGGCACTGAAGCTTTCTTT. Full variable domain (missing parts from reference TRBV2 and TRBJ1-1): EPEVTQTPSHQVTQMGQEVILRCVPISNHLYFYWYRQILGQKVEFLVSFYNNEISEKSEIFDDQFSVERPDGSNFTLKIRSTKLEDSAMYFCAGGQAGGTEAFFGQGTRLTVV.

This clone was recorded only once. The chain is built from TRBV19 and TRBJ1-2; unclear D gene. Looked up from germline, CDR1 is LNHDA and CDR2 is SQIVND (reference sequence). Trimming left V 6 bases short and J 7 bases short, with 9 bases between. CDR3 size: 11 residues. CDR3 in DNA: TGTGCCAGTAGAACCGGGATTGGCTACACCTTC. Translated, it gives CASRTGIGYTF.

This chain links TRBV28 with TRBJ2-7; TRBD2 matches 7 bases. CDR3 length equals 10 residues. J gave up 7 bases and V 6 bases, and 0 bases lay outside the gene matches. CDR1 is MDHEN and CDR2 is SYDVKM in the germline V gene. The CDR3 DNA follows: TGTGCCAGCAGGGGAGGGGAGCAGTACTTC. Its protein product is CASRGGEQYF.

There are a few counts of this clone. The J gene is TRBJ1-1, the V gene TRBV6-5, with a tentative D call TRBD1 (5 bases). Germline V gene sequence: CDR1 MNHEY, CDR2 SVGAGI. With 4 bases removed from V and 1 base from J, the gap between germline ends came to 7 bases. The CDR3 is made up of 13 amino acids. The chain's CDR3 is CASSSDKNTEAFF. The CDR3 region has the DNA TGTGCCAGCAGTTCGGACAAGAACACTGAAGCTTTCTTT.

The chain uses TRBV27 and TRBJ1-2; D not resolved. Between the trimmed V and J ends, which lost 4 bases and 4 bases, there was a span of 10 bases. CDR3 size: 13 residues. Germline-derived CDR1 and CDR2 are MNHEY and SMNVEV (reference sequence). The CDR3 reads CASSSGRSYGYTF. In DNA, the CDR3 is TGTGCCAGCAGTTCTGGCAGAAGCTATGGCTACACCTTC.

The V gene is TRBV4-3, the J gene TRBJ1-5; 7 positions agree with TRBD1. Germline assignment: CDR1 LGHNA and CDR2 YSLEER. This CDR3 is built from 13 residues. V was pared by 8 bases and J by 7 bases, with 8 bases of the junction left unmatched. The CDR3 here is CASQTGRQQPQHF. The CDR3 nucleotides are TGCGCCAGCCAGACAGGGCGTCAGCAGCCCCAGCATTTT.

J is TRBJ2-1 and V is TRBV4-1; D is ambiguous. V lost 3 bases and J 6 bases, leaving 3 bases between the germline ends. CDR1 is MGHRA and CDR2 is YSYEKL in the germline V gene. This CDR3 comprises 11 residues. The CDR3 sequence: CASSHGNEQFF. CDR3 bases: TGCGCCAGCAGCCACGGCAATGAGCAGTTCTTC.

The rearrangement uses TRBV16 and TRBJ2-2; tentative D call: TRBD2 (6 bases). Germline lookup yields CDR1 KGHSY and CDR2 FQNENV. The CDR3 consists of 15 residues. V was trimmed by 2 bases and J by 5 bases, leaving 12 bases between them. As DNA, the CDR3 is TGTGCCAGCAGCCAACGTGGGACTCAGACCGGGGAGCTGTTTTTT. It yields the protein CASSQRGTQTGELFF.

This clone was observed once. The J gene is TRBJ2-7, the V gene TRBV28; 10 positions agree with TRBD2. Germline CDR1 and CDR2: MDHEN and SYDVKM. J was trimmed by 2 bases and V by 4 bases; bases with no gene match: 2. This CDR3 has 14 amino acids. The CDR3 DNA follows: TGTGCCAGCAGTTCGAGCGGGAGGGCCTACGAGCAGTACTTC. Translating it yields CASSSSGRAYEQYF.

This rearrangement joins TRBV28 to TRBJ1-4; D is perhaps TRBD1 (6 bases). V gave up 6 bases and J gave up 3 bases, with 8 bases separating them. The CDR3 is made up of 13 amino acids. The V gene's germline CDR1 is MDHEN and CDR2 SYDVKM. CDR3 coding DNA: TGTGCCAGCAGAGGACAGCCTAATGAAAAACTGTTTTTT. Amino acid sequence: CASRGQPNEKLFF.

The chain has TRBV7-9 and TRBJ2-1; 11 nucleotides line up with TRBD2. V lost 4 bases, J lost 2 bases, and 10 bases stayed unmatched. This CDR3 has 18 residues. CDR1 is SEHNR and CDR2 is FQNEAQ in the germline V gene (reference sequence). The CDR3 DNA is TGTGCCAGCAGCTCCCCGGCTAGCGGGAGGTCCGCCTACAATGAGCAGTTCTTC. It is translated as CASSSPASGRSAYNEQFF. Based on the CDR3 plus reference TRBV7-9 and TRBJ2-1, the full variable domain is DTGVSQNPRHKITKRGQNVTFRCDPISEHNRLYWYRQTLGQGPEFLTYFQNEAQLEKSRLLSDRFSAERPKGSFSTLEIQRTEQGDSAMYLCASSSPASGRSAYNEQFFGPGTRLTVL.

CDR3 sequence: CASSLETVPDDTQYF. The CDR3, as DNA: TGCGCCAGCAGCTTGGAGACAGTCCCAGATGATACGCAGTATTTT. J is TRBJ2-3 and V is TRBV5-1; a weak D match, TRBD1 (5 bases). The V gene lost 0 bases and the J gene lost 6 bases, with 14 bases spanning the gap. This CDR3 has 15 amino acids. Germline CDR1 SGHRS, CDR2 YFSETQ.

The CDR3 DNA reads as TGTGCCAGCAGCTTGAGCGTAGGACAGGGTTTCTGGCCAGATACGCAGTATTTT. Translated, it gives CASSLSVGQGFWPDTQYF. The rearrangement joins TRBV5-4 to TRBJ2-3, with 8 bases aligning to TRBD1. Germline V lookup: CDR1 SGHNT, CDR2 YYREEE (reference sequence). J gave up 4 bases and V 1 base, and 14 bases lay outside the gene matches. The CDR3 covers 18 residues.

V is TRBV7-2 and J is TRBJ2-7, with 9 bases matching TRBD2. The V gene end was trimmed by 3 bases and the J gene end by 4 bases; junction bases not matched to a gene: 7. CDR3 length equals 15 residues. CDR1 SGHTA and CDR2 FQGNSA come from the germline V gene. The CDR3 DNA sequence: TGTGCCAGCAGCTTCAATAGCGGGAGTACGTACGAGCAGTACTTC. Protein: CASSFNSGSTYEQYF.

This CDR3 is CASSVAGVDTEAFF. CDR3 nucleotide sequence: TGTGCCAGCAGTGTCGCGGGGGTAGACACTGAAGCTTTCTTT. The chain combines TRBV28 with TRBJ1-1; TRBD1 might be the D (5 bases). The CDR3 spans 14 residues. The germline V gene has CDR1 MDHEN and CDR2 SYDVKM. Trimming removed 5 bases at V and 3 bases at J, with 13 bases between.

The chain is built from TRBV4-1 and TRBJ1-5; 11 bases align to TRBD1. The CDR3 is 16 residues long. The trim removed 1 base at V and 8 bases at J, leaving 7 bases unmatched. Germline CDR1 MGHRA, CDR2 YSYEKL. The CDR3 nucleotides are TGCGCCAGCAGCCAAGGGCCCCTGGGACAGGGGGAGCCCCAGCATTTT. It translates to CASSQGPLGQGEPQHF.

CDR3 sequence reads: CASGLSASYEQYF. The CDR3 bases are TGCGCCAGCGGACTAAGCGCCAGCTACGAGCAGTACTTC. The chain joins TRBV4-1 to TRBJ2-7, with D possibly TRBD2 on 6 matching bases. Between the trimmed V and J ends, which lost 8 bases and 3 bases, there was a span of 14 bases. The CDR3 spans 13 residues. Looked up from germline, CDR1 is MGHRA and CDR2 is YSYEKL.

The chain is built from TRBV27 and TRBJ2-1, with 9 bases aligning to TRBD1. V lost 4 bases and J lost 1; bases outside the gene matches: 2. The germline gives CDR1 MNHEY, CDR2 SMNVEV (reference sequence). The CDR3 contains 15 residues. The CDR3 DNA follows: TGTGCCAGCAGTTACGACAGGGGGTCCTACAATGAGCAGTTCTTC. Protein: CASSYDRGSYNEQFF.

This chain links TRBV20-1 with TRBJ2-1; no definite D call. Germline CDR1 and CDR2: DFQATT and SNEGSKA (reference sequence). Between the trimmed V and J ends, which lost 5 bases and 5 bases, there was a span of 7 bases. The CDR3 has 11 amino acids. CDR3 in amino acids: CSAYLDNEQFF. The CDR3 region has the DNA TGCAGTGCTTATCTCGACAATGAGCAGTTCTTC.

V is TRBV11-2 and J is TRBJ2-7, with 8 bases that match TRBD1. The CDR3 length is 14 residues. Germline V gene data show CDR1 as SGHAT and CDR2 as FQNNGV. The J segment lost 2 bases and the V segment lost 5 bases, leaving 5 bases of the junction unmatched. The CDR3 coding sequence is TGTGCCAGCAGCCCCGGGACAGGAACCTACGAGCAGTACTTC. It encodes CASSPGTGTYEQYF.

The chain recombines TRBV28 with TRBJ1-5, with a tentative D call TRBD1 (6 bases). V lost 3 bases and J 9 bases, leaving 15 bases between the germline ends. Germline lookup yields CDR1 MDHEN and CDR2 SYDVKM. The CDR3 sequence is 14 residues long. CDR3 residues: CASSLGGAPGPQHF. CDR3 DNA sequence: TGTGCCAGCAGTTTGGGGGGGGCTCCGGGGCCCCAGCATTTT.

J is TRBJ2-5 and V is TRBV5-4; D is unclear. The CDR3 spans 14 residues. Germline V gives CDR1 SGHNT, CDR2 YYREEE (reference sequence). V was shortened by 1 base and J by 3 bases, with 10 bases between the two germline ends. CDR3 amino acids: CASSLSLIEETQYF. The CDR3 DNA is TGTGCCAGCAGCTTGTCACTAATTGAAGAGACCCAGTACTTC.